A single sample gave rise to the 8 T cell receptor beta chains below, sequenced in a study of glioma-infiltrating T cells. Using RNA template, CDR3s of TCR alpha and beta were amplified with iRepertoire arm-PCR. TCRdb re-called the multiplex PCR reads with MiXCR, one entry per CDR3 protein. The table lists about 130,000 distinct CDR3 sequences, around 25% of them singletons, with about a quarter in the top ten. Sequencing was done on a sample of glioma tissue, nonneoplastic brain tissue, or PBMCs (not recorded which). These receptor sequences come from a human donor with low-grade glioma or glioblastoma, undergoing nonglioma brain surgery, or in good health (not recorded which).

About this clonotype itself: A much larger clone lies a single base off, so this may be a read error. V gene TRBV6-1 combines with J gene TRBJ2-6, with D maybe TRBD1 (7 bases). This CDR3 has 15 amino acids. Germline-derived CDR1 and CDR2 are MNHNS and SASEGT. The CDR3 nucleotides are TGTGCCAGCAGGCCAGGGGGGTCTGGGGTCAACGTCCTGACTTTC. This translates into CASRPGGSGVNVLTF.

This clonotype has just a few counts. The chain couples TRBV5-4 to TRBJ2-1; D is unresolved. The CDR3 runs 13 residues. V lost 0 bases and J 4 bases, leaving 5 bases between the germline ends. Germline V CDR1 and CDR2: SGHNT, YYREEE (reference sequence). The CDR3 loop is CASSLVAYNEQFF. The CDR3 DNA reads TGTGCCAGCAGCTTGGTGGCTTACAATGAGCAGTTCTTC.

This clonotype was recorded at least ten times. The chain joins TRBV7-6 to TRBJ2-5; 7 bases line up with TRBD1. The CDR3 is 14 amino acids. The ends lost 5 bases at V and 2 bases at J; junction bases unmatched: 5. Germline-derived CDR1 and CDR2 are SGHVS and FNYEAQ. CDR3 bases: TGTGCCAGCAGCCCGTTGGGACAGCAAGAGACCCAGTACTTC. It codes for CASSPLGQQETQYF.

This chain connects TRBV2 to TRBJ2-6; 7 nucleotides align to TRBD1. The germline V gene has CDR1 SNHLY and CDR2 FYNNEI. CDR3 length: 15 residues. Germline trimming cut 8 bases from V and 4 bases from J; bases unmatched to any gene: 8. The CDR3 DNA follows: TGTGCCAGCCGGGACAGAGAATCAGGGGCCAACGTCCTGACTTTC. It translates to CASRDRESGANVLTF.

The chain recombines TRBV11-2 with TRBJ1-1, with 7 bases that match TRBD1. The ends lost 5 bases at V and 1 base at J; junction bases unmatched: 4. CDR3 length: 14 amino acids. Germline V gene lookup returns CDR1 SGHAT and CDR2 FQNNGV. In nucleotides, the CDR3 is TGTGCCAGCAGCCCCCAGGGGGAGAACACTGAAGCTTTCTTT. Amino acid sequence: CASSPQGENTEAFF.

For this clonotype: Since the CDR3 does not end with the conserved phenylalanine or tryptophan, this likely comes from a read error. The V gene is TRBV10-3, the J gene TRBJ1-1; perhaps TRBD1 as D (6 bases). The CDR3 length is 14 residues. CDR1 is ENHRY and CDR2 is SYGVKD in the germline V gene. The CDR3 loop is CASSAQGSNTEAFS. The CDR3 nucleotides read TGTGCCAGCAGTGCACAGGGTTCTAACACTGAAGCTTTCTCT.

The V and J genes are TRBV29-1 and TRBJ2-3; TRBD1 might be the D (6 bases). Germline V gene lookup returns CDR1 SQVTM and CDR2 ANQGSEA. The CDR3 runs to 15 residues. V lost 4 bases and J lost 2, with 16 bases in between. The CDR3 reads CSVGGAGVYTDTQYF. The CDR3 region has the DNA TGCAGCGTTGGGGGTGCAGGGGTCTACACAGATACGCAGTATTTT.

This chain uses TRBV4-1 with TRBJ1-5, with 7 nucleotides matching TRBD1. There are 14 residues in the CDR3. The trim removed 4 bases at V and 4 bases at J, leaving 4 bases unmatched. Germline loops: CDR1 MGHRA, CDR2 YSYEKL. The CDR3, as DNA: TGCGCCAGCAGCCCACAGGGGAGGAATCAGCCCCAGCATTTT. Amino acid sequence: CASSPQGRNQPQHF.